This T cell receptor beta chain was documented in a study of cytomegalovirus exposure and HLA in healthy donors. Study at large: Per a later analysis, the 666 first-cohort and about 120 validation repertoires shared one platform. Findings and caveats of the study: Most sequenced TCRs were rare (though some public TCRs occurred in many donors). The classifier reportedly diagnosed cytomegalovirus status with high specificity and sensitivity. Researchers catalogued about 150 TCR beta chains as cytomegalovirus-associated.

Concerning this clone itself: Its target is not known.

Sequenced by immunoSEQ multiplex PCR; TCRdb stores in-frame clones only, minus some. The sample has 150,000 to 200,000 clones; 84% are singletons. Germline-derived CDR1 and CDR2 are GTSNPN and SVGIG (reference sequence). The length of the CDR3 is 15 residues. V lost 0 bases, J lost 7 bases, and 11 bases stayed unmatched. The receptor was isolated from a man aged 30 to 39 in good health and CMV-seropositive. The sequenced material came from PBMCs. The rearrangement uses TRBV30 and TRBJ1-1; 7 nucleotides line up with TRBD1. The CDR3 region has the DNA TGTGCCTGGAGTGTACTGGGTCAGGGGGATAGTGAAGCTTTCTTT. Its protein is CAWSVLGQGDSEAFF.